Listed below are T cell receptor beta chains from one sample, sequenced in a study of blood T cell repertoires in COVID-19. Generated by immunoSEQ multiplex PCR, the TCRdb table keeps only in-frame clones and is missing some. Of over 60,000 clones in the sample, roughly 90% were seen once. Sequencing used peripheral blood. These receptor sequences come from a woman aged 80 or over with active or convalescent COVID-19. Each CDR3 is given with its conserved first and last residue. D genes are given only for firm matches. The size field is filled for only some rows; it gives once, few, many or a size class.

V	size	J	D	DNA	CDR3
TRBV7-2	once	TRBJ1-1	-	TGTGCCAGCAGCCCCGCTTCCAGGATGAACACTGAAGCTTTCTTT	CASSPASRMNTEAFF
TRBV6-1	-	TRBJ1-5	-	TGTGCCAGCAGTGAGGGGGGTGGGAGCAATCAGCCCCAGCATTTT	CASSEGGGSNQPQHF
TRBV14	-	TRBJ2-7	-	TGTGCCAGCAGCCAAGGGCAGGTTCTCTACGAGCAGTACTTC	CASSQGQVLYEQYF
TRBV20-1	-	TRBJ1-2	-	TGCAGCGGGATGGGAAACTATGGCTACACCTTC	CSGMGNYGYTF
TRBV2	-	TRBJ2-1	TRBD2	TGTGCCAGCACCGGGACTAGCGGGGGTTATGAGCAGTTCTTC	CASTGTSGGYEQFF
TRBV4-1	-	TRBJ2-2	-	TGCGCCAGCAGCCAACCCCTGACAGACACCGGGGAGCTGTTTTTT	CASSQPLTDTGELFF
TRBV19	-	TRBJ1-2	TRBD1	TGTGCCAGTAGTGCGGACAGGTCCTTTAACTATGGCTACACCTTC	CASSADRSFNYGYTF
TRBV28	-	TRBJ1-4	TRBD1	TGTGCCAGCAGTCCAGCGACAGGGGGCGAGGAAAAACTGTTTTTT	CASSPATGGEEKLFF
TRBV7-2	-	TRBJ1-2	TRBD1	TGTGCCAGCAGCTGGATGGAGGGGGACAGAGGCGGCTACACCTTC	CASSWMEGDRGGYTF
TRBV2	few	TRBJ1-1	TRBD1	TGTGCCAGCAGTAGGACAGGATTGGCCACTGAAGCTTTCTTT	CASSRTGLATEAFF
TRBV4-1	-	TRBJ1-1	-	TGCGCCAGCAGCCAAGGACTTGAAGCTTTCTTT	CASSQGLEAFF
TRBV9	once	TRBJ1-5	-	TGTGCCAGCAGCGCCTCGGTGGTAACGGATCAGCCCCAGCATTTT	CASSASVVTDQPQHF
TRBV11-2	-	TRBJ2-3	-	TGTGCCAGCAGCTTAGATCTGCGGGGGCGGGCAGATACGCAGTATTTT	CASSLDLRGRADTQYF
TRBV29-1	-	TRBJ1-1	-	TGCAGCGCAAGGACCGGGACACAGAACACTGAAGCTTTCTTT	CSARTGTQNTEAFF
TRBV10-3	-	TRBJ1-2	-	TGTGCCATCAGTGAGGGGGGGGCCTATGGCTACACCTTC	CAISEGGAYGYTF
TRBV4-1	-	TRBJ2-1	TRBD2	TGCGCCAGCGCAAGCGGGGGGGATTTGGGTGAGCAGTTCTTC	CASASGGDLGEQFF
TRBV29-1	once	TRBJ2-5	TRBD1	TGCAGCGTGGAAATCAGGGGGCAACAAGAGACCCAGTACTTC	CSVEIRGQQETQYF
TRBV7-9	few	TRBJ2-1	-	TGTGCCATGACAGGTTCCTACAATGAGCAGTTCTTC	CAMTGSYNEQFF
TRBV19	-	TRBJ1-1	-	TGTGCCAGTAGTATATCAGGGGTCACTGAAGCTTTCTTT	CASSISGVTEAFF
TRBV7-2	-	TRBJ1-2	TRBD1	TGTGCCAGCCACCGAGAGCAGGGGGTATATGGCTACACCTTC	CASHREQGVYGYTF
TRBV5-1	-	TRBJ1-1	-	TGCGCCAGCAGTAGAGGACACCAGAACACTGAAGCTTTCTTT	CASSRGHQNTEAFF
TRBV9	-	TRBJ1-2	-	TGTGCCAGCAGCTCAAGGGGCGGCTACACCTTC	CASSSRGGYTF
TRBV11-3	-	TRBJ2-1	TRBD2	TGTGCCAGCAGCCCGAGCGGGGGGACATACAATGAGCAGTTCTTC	CASSPSGGTYNEQFF
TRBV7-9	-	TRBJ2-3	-	TGTGCCAGCAGCTTAACAGGGACAGATACGCAGTATTTT	CASSLTGTDTQYF
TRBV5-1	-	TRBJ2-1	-	TGCGCCAGCAGCTTTGAGGGAATACCCTACAATGAGCAGTTCTTC	CASSFEGIPYNEQFF
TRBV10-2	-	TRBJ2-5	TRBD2	TGCGCCAGCAGTGAGTTAATCGGCGGGGGGGCAGAGACCCAGTACTTC	CASSELIGGGAETQYF
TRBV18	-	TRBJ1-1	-	TGTGCCAGCTCACCACCTCCGTTCCCTGAAGCTTTCTTT	CASSPPPFPEAFF
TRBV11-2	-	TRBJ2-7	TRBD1	TGTGCCAGCAGCTCGCCCGGGACAGACTACGAGCAGTACTTC	CASSSPGTDYEQYF
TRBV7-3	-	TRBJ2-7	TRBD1	TGTGCCAGCAGCCCAAGCAACAGGGGGCTAAACGAGCAGTACTTC	CASSPSNRGLNEQYF
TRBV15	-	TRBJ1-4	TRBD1	TGTGCCACCAGCAGAGATTGGGGACAGGTGACTAATGAAAAACTGTTTTTT	CATSRDWGQVTNEKLFF
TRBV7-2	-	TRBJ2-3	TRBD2	TGTGCCAGCAGCATTAGCGGGGGGCCCACAGATACGCAGTATTTT	CASSISGGPTDTQYF
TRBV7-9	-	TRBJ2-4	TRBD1	TGTGCCAGCAGCCCGACAGGGTGGGGCAAAAACATTCAGTACTTC	CASSPTGWGKNIQYF
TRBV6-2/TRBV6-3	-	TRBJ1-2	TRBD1	TGTGCCAGCAGCCCCGACAGGGGGCTTCTCTATGGCTACACCTTC	CASSPDRGLLYGYTF
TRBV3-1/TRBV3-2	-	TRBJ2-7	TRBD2	TGTGCCAGCAGCCCTCTGCGGGGGGCCTCCTACGAGCAGTACTTC	CASSPLRGASYEQYF
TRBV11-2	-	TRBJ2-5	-	TGTGCCAGCAGCTTAGATTCCCTAGTCAGAGAGACCCAGTACTTC	CASSLDSLVRETQYF
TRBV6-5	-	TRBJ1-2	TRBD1	TGTGCCAGCAGTTACGGGACAGGGGACAACTATGGCTACACCTTC	CASSYGTGDNYGYTF
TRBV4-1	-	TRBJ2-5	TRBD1	TGCGCCAGCAGCCCGAGGACAGGGGAAGAGACCCAGTACTTC	CASSPRTGEETQYF
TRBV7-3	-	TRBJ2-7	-	TGTGCCAGCAGCTTAACGGGACAAAGCTCCTACGAGCAGTACTTC	CASSLTGQSSYEQYF
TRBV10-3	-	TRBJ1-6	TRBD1	TGTGCCGCCGCGGGACAGCCGAATTCACCCCTCCACTTT	CAAAGQPNSPLHF
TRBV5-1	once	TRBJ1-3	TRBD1	TGCGCCAGCAGCGCAGGGGGCTCCGCCGGAAACACCATATATTTT	CASSAGGSAGNTIYF
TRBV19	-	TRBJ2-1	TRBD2	TGTGCCAGTAGTTCTGCTAGCGGGGGAAACAATGAGCAGTTCTTC	CASSSASGGNNEQFF
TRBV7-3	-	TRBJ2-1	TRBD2	TGTGCCAGCAGCTTGGGCGGGGGCTACAATGAGCAGTTCTTC	CASSLGGGYNEQFF
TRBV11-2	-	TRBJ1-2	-	TGTGCCAGCAGCCACACAGGAGGGGTGGGGCGTTTAGGCTACACCTTC	CASSHTGGVGRLGYTF
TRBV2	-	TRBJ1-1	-	TGTGCCAGCAGTGTGAGACAGGCGAACACTGAAGCTTTCTTT	CASSVRQANTEAFF
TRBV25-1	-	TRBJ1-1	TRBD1	TGTGCCAGCAGGGGACAGGTCACTGAAGCTTTCTTT	CASRGQVTEAFF
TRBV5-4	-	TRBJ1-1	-	TGTGCCAGCCTAAGCGGGACACGGAACACTGAAGCTTTCTTT	CASLSGTRNTEAFF